The 20 T cell receptor beta chains below all came from one sample that was sequenced in a study of chemoradiotherapy in HPV16-positive cancers. Sequenced by immunoSEQ multiplex PCR; TCRdb stores in-frame clones only, minus some. In the table there are roughly 17,000 clones, roughly 90% of which are singletons. Material: blood, obtained from a patient who underwent chemoradiotherapy. The receptors were gathered from a human donor with HPV-associated anogenital cancer.

The rearrangement uses TRBV25-1 and TRBJ1-4; weak D call: TRBD1 (6 bases). CDR1 MGHDK and CDR2 SYGVNS come from the germline V gene. Between the trimmed V and J ends, which lost 6 bases and 10 bases, there was a span of 18 bases. CDR3 length: 14 amino acids. The CDR3 loop reads CASRGPQGYGKLFF. The CDR3 DNA is TGTGCCAGCAGGGGGCCACAGGGATACGGAAAACTGTTTTTT.

This clone was recorded once. V gene TRBV4-1 combines with J gene TRBJ2-2, with D unclear. Trimming stripped 6 bases from V and 4 bases from J, with 9 bases between. The CDR3 contains 13 residues. Per the germline V gene, CDR1 is MGHRA and CDR2 is YSYEKL. The CDR3 spells CASSSLGTGELFF. The CDR3 nucleotides are TGCGCCAGCAGTAGTCTGGGCACCGGGGAGCTGTTTTTT.

The genes are TRBV7-9 and TRBJ2-7; D is uncertain. The CDR3 covers 13 residues. V was shortened by 1 base and J by 1 base, with 5 bases between the two germline ends. Germline CDR1 SEHNR, CDR2 FQNEAQ (reference sequence). CDR3 sequence (DNA): TGTGCCAGCAGCTTAGACTTTTCCTACGAGCAGTACTTC. Protein product: CASSLDFSYEQYF.

This clone was detected once. The chain is built from TRBV19 and TRBJ1-5; a weak D match, TRBD1 (6 bases). Germline lookup yields CDR1 LNHDA and CDR2 SQIVND (reference sequence). The length of the CDR3 is 13 residues. V was pared by 7 bases and J by 7 bases, with 14 bases between. Here the CDR3 reads CASTTTGPQPQHF. CDR3 in DNA: TGTGCCAGTACCACCACAGGGCCACAGCCCCAGCATTTT.

The gene calls are TRBV28 and TRBJ2-7; D gene unclear. V lost 6 bases, J lost 1 base, and 7 bases lay in between. The CDR3 covers 12 residues. CDR1 and CDR2 (germline): MDHEN, SYDVKM. Written as DNA, the CDR3 is TGTGCCAGCAGCGAGCGTTCCTACGAGCAGTACGTC. Its translation is CASSERSYEQYV.

The rearrangement joins TRBV19 to TRBJ1-2; 9 bases are shared with TRBD1. Looked up from germline, CDR1 is LNHDA and CDR2 is SQIVND (reference sequence). With V trimmed by 5 bases and J by 3 bases, 10 bases remained unmatched. The CDR3 runs to 16 residues. The CDR3 nucleotides read TGTGCCAGTAGTCGACGAGGGACAGGGAGGGACTATGGCTACACCTTC. This codes for CASSRRGTGRDYGYTF.

V is TRBV4-3 and J is TRBJ1-1, with D hard to call. Germline CDR1 and CDR2: LGHNA and YSLEER. V was shortened by 3 bases and J by 6 bases, with 17 bases between the two germline ends. The CDR3 is made up of 15 amino acids. CDR3 residues: CASSQGDTSWAEAFF. In DNA form, the CDR3 reads TGCGCCAGCAGCCAGGGAGACACCTCTTGGGCTGAAGCTTTCTTT.

The chain couples TRBV18 to TRBJ2-3; 7 positions agree with TRBD2. The V gene end was trimmed by 2 bases and the J gene end by 9 bases; junction bases not matched to a gene: 5. Germline CDR1 reads KGHSH; CDR2 reads LQKENI. CDR3 length: 13 residues. This CDR3 is CASSPGTTTTQYF. CDR3 coding DNA: TGTGCCAGCTCACCAGGGACTACAACCACGCAGTATTTT.

The chain uses TRBV10-3 and TRBJ1-2, with 8 positions matching TRBD1. Germline-derived CDR1 and CDR2 are ENHRY and SYGVKD. With 0 bases clipped from V and 4 bases from J, the junction kept 4 bases outside the gene matches. The CDR3 sequence is 15 residues long. Written as DNA, the CDR3 is TGTGCCATCAGTGAGTCAGGACAGGGTCCCTATGGCTACACCTTC. Its translation: CAISESGQGPYGYTF.

The genes are TRBV28 and TRBJ2-5; 7 bases match TRBD1. The CDR3 loop spans 12 amino acids. After removal of 5 bases from V and 9 bases from J, the junction contained 6 bases not matched to a gene. Germline V gene sequence: CDR1 MDHEN, CDR2 SYDVKM. The CDR3 DNA reads as TGTGCCAGCAGTGGGACAGAATGGGCCCAGTACTTC. Protein product: CASSGTEWAQYF.

This sequence joins TRBV7-9 and TRBJ2-2; TRBD2 matches 8 bases. CDR1 and CDR2 from the germline V gene are SEHNR and FQNEAQ (reference sequence). V lost 5 bases, J lost 0 bases, and 11 bases stayed unmatched. The CDR3 contains 18 residues. CDR3 sequence (DNA): TGTGCCAGCAGCCCCGACGGGGGGGCTCCGGCGAACACCGGGGAGCTGTTTTTT. It translates to CASSPDGGAPANTGELFF.

The genes are TRBV4-3 and TRBJ2-1; TRBD2 agrees at 7 bases. V lost 2 bases and J lost 9; bases outside the gene matches: 10. CDR1 is LGHNA and CDR2 is YSLEER in the germline V gene. The CDR3 consists of 15 residues. The CDR3 reads CASSQFSGGSGEQFF. The CDR3 DNA sequence: TGCGCCAGCAGCCAATTCTCGGGGGGATCTGGTGAGCAGTTCTTC.

This chain links TRBV2 with TRBJ2-7, with TRBD1 identical over 8 bases. The ends lost 0 bases at V and 3 bases at J; junction bases unmatched: 7. CDR1 SNHLY and CDR2 FYNNEI come from the germline V gene. The CDR3 is 16 residues long. The CDR3 loop reads CASSEAGDRRDYEQYV. CDR3 nucleotide sequence: TGTGCCAGCAGTGAAGCGGGGGACAGGCGAGACTACGAGCAGTACGTC.

The genes are TRBV4-1 and TRBJ1-1, with unresolved D. Germline CDR1 reads MGHRA; CDR2 reads YSYEKL. The CDR3 is 13 amino acids. Trimming shortened V by 0 bases and J by 0 bases, and 2 bases separated the two germline ends. CDR3 amino acids: CASSQDLNTEAFF. The CDR3 DNA sequence: TGCGCCAGCAGCCAAGACTTGAACACTGAAGCTTTCTTT.

This clone was seen just once. This chain joins TRBV6-1 and TRBJ2-1; no firm D call. The germline V gene has CDR1 MNHNS and CDR2 SASEGT. V lost 6 bases and J lost 8, with 14 bases in between. The CDR3 runs to 13 residues. CDR3 region: CASRNPVLDEQFF. The CDR3 DNA sequence: TGTGCCAGCAGAAACCCAGTTCTGGATGAGCAGTTCTTC.

The chain employs TRBV7-9 and TRBJ2-7, with D tentatively TRBD1 (5 bases). The CDR3 sequence is 15 residues long. The V and J ends lost 2 bases and 1 base respectively, with 12 bases between them. CDR1 and CDR2 (germline): SEHNR, FQNEAQ (reference sequence). CDR3 DNA sequence: TGTGCCAGCAGCTTAAGTTCGGACACTTCCTACGAGCAGTACGTC. Amino acid sequence: CASSLSSDTSYEQYV.

The rearrangement links TRBV5-4 to TRBJ2-2; a possible D gene is TRBD1 (6 bases). The germline V gene has CDR1 SGHNT and CDR2 YYREEE (reference sequence). The V and J ends lost 0 bases and 7 bases respectively, with 13 bases between them. This CDR3 is built from 15 residues. CDR3 nucleotides: TGTGCCAGCAGCTTGGCGGCAGGGGTTGACGGGGAGCTGTTTTTT. It yields the protein CASSLAAGVDGELFF.

V is TRBV11-2 and J is TRBJ2-1, with unresolved D. There are 13 residues in the CDR3. V lost 0 bases and J 8 bases, leaving 8 bases between the germline ends. CDR1 and CDR2 (germline): SGHAT, FQNNGV. The CDR3: CASSLELYHEQFF. The DNA of the CDR3 is TGTGCCAGCAGCTTAGAACTATATCATGAGCAGTTCTTC.

The chain uses TRBV2 and TRBJ1-1, with 7 bases matching TRBD1. Looked up from germline, CDR1 is SNHLY and CDR2 is FYNNEI. Unmatched junction bases numbered 13, after V lost 6 bases and J lost 9 bases. This CDR3 comprises 14 residues. The CDR3 spells CASRGGQGGRQAFF. CDR3 DNA sequence: TGTGCCAGCAGGGGGGGACAAGGGGGCAGGCAAGCTTTCTTT.

The CDR3 DNA reads as TGTGCCAGCAGCATGACAGGGGAGAGCACTGAAGCTTTCTTT. Protein: CASSMTGESTEAFF. This rearrangement joins TRBV7-9 to TRBJ1-1, with TRBD1 matching over 8 bases. This CDR3 spans 14 amino acids. Looked up from germline, CDR1 is SEHNR and CDR2 is FQNEAQ (reference sequence). V trimming: 5 bases; J trimming: 4 bases; junction bases outside the gene matches: 6.